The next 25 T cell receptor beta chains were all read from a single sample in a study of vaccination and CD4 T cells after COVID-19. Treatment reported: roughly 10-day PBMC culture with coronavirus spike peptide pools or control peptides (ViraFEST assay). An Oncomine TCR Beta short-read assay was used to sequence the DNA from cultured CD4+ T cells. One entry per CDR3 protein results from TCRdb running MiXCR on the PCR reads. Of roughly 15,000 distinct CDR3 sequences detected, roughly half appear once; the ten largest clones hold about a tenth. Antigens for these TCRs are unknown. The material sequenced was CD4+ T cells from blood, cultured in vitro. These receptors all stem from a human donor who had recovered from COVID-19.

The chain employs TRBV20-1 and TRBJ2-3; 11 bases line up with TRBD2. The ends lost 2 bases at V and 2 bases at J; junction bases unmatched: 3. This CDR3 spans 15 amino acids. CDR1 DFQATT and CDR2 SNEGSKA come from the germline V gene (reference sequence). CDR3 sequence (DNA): TGCAGTGCTAGAAGGACTAGCGGGTACACAGATACGCAGTATTTT. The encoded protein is CSARRTSGYTDTQYF.

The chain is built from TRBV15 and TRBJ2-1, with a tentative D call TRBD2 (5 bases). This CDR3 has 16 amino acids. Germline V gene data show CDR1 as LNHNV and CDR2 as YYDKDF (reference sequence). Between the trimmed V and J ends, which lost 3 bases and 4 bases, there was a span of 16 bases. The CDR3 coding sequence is TGTGCCACCAGCAGCCGCCAAGGACTGCCTTACAATGAGCAGTTCTTC. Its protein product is CATSSRQGLPYNEQFF.

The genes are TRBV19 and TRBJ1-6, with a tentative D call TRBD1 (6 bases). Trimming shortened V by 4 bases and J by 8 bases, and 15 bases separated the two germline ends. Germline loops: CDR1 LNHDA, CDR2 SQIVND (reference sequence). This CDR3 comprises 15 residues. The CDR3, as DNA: TGTGCCAGTAGTAAACAGGGTCTCCGGGATTCACCCCTCCACTTT. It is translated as CASSKQGLRDSPLHF.

The CDR3 reads CASTRDTAPYEQYF. Written as DNA, the CDR3 is TGTGCCAGCACCCGGGACACGGCACCCTACGAGCAGTACTTC. This chain links TRBV6-1 with TRBJ2-7, with a tentative D call TRBD1 (6 bases). Germline V lookup: CDR1 MNHNS, CDR2 SASEGT. The CDR3 spans 14 residues. V was shortened by 7 bases and J by 2 bases, with 15 bases between the two germline ends.

The CDR3 reads CASRETGPLGYTF. The CDR3 nucleotides read TGCGCCAGCAGAGAGACAGGCCCACTGGGCTACACCTTC. The gene calls are TRBV5-1 and TRBJ1-2, with D perhaps TRBD1 (6 bases). Germline CDR1 and CDR2: SGHRS and YFSETQ. V lost 5 bases and J 8 bases, leaving 16 bases between the germline ends. This CDR3 region has 13 residues.

The CDR3 reads CASSLVAGWNTEAFF. DNA for the CDR3: TGTGCCAGCAGCTTAGTGGCAGGCTGGAACACTGAAGCTTTCTTT. This rearrangement joins TRBV7-9 to TRBJ1-1, with D unresolved. The CDR3 totals 15 residues. The V gene's germline CDR1 is SEHNR and CDR2 FQNEAQ (reference sequence). V lost 1 base and J lost 1, with 10 bases in between.

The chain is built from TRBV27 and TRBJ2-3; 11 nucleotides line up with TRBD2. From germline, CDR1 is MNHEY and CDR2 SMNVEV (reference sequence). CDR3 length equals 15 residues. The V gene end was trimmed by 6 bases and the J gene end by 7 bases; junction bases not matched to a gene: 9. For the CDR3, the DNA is TGTGCCAGCAGATTAGCGGGGGGGTACCGTAATACGCAGTATTTT. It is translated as CASRLAGGYRNTQYF.

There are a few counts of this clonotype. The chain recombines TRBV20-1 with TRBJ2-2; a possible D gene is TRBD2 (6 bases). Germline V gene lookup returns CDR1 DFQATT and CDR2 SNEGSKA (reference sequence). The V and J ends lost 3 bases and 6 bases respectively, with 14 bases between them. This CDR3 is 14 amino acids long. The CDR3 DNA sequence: TGCAGTGCTAGTAGGTCCCCGGGGGCCGGGGAGCTGTTTTTT. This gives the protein CSASRSPGAGELFF.

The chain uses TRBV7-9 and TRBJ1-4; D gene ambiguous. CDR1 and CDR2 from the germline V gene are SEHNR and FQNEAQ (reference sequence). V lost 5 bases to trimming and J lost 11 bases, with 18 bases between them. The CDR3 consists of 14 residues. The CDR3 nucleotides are TGTGCCAGCAGCCCGACCCGATCCGGTGAGAAACTGTTTTTT. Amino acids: CASSPTRSGEKLFF.

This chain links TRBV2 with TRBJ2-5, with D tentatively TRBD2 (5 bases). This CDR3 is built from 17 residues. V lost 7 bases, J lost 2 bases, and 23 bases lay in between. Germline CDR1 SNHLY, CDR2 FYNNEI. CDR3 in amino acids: CASNSARSGSKQETQYF. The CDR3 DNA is TGTGCCAGCAATTCCGCCCGATCGGGATCTAAACAAGAGACCCAGTACTTC.

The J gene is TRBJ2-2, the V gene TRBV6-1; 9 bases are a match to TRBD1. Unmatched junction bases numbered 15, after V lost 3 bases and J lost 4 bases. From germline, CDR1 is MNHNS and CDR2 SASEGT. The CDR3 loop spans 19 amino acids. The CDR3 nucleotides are TGTGCCAGCAGTGACCCGATACGGACAGGGGCGCACGGCACCGGGGAGCTGTTTTTT. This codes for CASSDPIRTGAHGTGELFF.

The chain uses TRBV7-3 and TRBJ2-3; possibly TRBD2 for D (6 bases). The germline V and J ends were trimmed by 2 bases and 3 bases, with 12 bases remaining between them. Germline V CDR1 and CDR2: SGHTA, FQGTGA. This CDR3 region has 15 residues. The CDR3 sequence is CASSLGTFETDTQYF. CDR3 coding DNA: TGTGCCAGCAGCTTAGGGACTTTCGAGACAGATACGCAGTATTTT.

DNA for the CDR3: TGTGCCAGCAGCCCCTTAACTAGCGGTAAAAGGAATGAGCAGTTCTTC. It is translated as CASSPLTSGKRNEQFF. The genes are TRBV6-1 and TRBJ2-1, with TRBD2 identical over 8 bases. Germline V lookup: CDR1 MNHNS, CDR2 SASEGT. The V segment lost 6 bases and the J segment 7 bases; nucleotides outside the gene matches: 14. The CDR3 runs 16 residues.

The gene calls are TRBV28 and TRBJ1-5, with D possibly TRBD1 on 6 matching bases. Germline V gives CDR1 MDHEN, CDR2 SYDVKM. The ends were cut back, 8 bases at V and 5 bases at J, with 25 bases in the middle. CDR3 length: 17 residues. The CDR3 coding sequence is TGTGCCAGCGGCGCAACCTCCTCGGACAGATACCATCAGCCCCAGCATTTT. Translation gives CASGATSSDRYHQPQHF.

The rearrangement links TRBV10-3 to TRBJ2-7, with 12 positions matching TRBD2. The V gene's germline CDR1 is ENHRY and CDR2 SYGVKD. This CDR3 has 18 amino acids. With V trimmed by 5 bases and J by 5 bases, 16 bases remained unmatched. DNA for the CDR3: TGTGCCATCAGTTTTACCGAACAGACTAGCGGGAGCCCCAACGAGCAGTACTTC. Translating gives CAISFTEQTSGSPNEQYF.

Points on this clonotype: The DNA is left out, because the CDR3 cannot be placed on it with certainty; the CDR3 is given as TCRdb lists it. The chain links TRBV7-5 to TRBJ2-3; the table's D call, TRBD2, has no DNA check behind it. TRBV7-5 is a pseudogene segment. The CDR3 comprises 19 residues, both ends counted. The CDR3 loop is CISVPEAGGLAGGTDTQYF.

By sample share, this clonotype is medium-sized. The CDR3 sequence: CSAKTSGSGKTQYF. The CDR3 DNA is TGCAGTGCCAAAACTAGCGGGAGCGGGAAGACCCAGTACTTC. This chain connects TRBV20-1 to TRBJ2-5; 11 nucleotides align to TRBD2. The CDR3 length is 14 residues. V lost 6 bases and J lost 6; bases outside the gene matches: 9. In germline, CDR1 is DFQATT, CDR2 SNEGSKA (reference sequence).

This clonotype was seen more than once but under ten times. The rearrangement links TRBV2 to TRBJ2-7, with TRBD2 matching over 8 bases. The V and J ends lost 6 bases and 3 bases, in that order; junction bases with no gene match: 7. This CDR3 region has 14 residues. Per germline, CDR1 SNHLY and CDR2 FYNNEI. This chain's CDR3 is CASRTTSGGYEQYF. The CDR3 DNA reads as TGTGCCAGCAGGACCACTAGCGGAGGCTACGAGCAGTACTTC.

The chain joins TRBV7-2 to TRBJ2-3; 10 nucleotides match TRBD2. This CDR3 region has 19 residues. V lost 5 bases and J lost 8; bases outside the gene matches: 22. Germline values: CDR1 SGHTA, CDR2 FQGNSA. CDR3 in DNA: TGTGCCAGCAGCCCCTACTTCGCAGCGGGGGGGCTTCACCTACGTACGCAGTATTTT. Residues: CASSPYFAAGGLHLRTQYF.

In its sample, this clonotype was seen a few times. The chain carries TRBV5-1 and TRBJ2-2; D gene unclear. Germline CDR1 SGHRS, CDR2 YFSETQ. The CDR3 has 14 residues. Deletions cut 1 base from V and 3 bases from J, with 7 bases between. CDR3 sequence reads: CASSLNPDTGELFF. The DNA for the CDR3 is TGCGCCAGCAGCTTGAACCCGGACACCGGGGAGCTGTTTTTT.

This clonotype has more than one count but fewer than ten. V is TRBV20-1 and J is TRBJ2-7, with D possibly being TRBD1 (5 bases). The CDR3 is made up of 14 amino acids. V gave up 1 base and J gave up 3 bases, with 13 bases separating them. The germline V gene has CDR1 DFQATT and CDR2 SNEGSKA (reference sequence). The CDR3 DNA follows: TGCAGTGCTAGAGTAAGGGGAAGGGGCTACGAGCAGTACTTC. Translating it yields CSARVRGRGYEQYF.

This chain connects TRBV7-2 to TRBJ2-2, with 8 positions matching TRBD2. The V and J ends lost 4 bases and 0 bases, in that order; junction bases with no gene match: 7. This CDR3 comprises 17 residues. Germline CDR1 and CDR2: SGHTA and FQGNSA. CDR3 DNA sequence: TGTGCCAGCAGCTCGCGTGCGGGGGGAACGAACACCGGGGAGCTGTTTTTT. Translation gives CASSSRAGGTNTGELFF.

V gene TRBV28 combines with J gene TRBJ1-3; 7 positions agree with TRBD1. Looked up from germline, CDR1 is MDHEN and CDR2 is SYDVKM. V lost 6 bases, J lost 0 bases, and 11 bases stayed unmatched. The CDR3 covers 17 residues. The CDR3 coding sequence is TGTGCCAGCAGGACTAACCGGGACAGCTACTCTGGAAACACCATATATTTT. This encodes CASRTNRDSYSGNTIYF. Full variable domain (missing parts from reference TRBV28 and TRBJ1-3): DVKVTQSSRYLVKRTGEKVFLECVQDMDHENMFWYRQDPGLGLRLIYFSYDVKMKEKGDIPEGYSVSREKKERFSLILESASTNQTSMYLCASRTNRDSYSGNTIYFGEGSWLTVV.

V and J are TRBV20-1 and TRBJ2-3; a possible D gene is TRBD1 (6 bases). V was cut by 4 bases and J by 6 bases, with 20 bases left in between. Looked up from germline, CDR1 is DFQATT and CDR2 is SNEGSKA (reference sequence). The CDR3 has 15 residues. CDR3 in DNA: TGCAGTGCTAACATAGGGGACAAATTGTCGGATACGCAGTATTTT. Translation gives CSANIGDKLSDTQYF.

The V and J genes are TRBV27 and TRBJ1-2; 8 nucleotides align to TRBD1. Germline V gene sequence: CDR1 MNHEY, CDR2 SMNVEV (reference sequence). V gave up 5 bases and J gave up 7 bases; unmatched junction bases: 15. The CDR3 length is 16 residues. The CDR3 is CASSASTGVVGGGYTF. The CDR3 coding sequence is TGTGCCAGCAGTGCCTCGACAGGGGTGGTTGGGGGTGGCTACACCTTC.